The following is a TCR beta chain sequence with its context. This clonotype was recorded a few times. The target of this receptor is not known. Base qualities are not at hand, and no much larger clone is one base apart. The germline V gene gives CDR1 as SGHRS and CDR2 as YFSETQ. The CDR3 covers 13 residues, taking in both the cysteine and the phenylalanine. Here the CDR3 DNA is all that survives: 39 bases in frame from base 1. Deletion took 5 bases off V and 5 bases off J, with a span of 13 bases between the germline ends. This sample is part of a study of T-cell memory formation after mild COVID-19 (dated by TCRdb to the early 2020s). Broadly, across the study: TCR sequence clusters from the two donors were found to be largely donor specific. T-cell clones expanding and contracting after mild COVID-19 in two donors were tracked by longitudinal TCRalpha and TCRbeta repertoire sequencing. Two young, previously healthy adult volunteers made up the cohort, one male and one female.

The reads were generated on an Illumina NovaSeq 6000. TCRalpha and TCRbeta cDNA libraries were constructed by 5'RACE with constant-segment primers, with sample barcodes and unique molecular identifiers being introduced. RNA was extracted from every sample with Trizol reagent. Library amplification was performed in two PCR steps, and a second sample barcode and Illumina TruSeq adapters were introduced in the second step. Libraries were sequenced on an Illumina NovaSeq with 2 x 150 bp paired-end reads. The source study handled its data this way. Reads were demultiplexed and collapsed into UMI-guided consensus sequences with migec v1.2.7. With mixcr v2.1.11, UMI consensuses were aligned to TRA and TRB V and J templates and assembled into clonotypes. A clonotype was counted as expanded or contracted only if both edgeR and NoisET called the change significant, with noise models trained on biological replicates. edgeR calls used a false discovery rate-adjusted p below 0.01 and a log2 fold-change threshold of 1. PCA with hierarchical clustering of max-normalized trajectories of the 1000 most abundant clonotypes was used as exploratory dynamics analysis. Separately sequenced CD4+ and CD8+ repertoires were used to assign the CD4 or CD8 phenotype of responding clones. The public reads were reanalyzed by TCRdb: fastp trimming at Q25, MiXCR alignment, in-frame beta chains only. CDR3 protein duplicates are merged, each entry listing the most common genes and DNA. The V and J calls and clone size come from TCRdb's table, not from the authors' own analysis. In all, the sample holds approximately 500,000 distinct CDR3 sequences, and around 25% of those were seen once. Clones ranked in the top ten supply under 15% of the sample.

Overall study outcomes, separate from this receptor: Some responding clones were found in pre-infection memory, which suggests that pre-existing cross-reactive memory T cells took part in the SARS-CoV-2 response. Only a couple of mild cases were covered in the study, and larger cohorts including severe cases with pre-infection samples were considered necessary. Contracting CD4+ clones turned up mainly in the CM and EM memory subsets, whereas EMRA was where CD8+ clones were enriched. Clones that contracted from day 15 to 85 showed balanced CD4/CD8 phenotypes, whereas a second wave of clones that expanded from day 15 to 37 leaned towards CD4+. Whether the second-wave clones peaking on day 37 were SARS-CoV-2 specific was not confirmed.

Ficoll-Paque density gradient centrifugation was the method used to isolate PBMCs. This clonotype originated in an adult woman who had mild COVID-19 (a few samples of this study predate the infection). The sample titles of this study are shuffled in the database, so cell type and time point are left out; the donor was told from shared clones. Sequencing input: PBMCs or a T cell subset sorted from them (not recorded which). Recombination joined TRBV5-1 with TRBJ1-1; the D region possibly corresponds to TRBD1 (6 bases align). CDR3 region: CASRYRVETEAFF. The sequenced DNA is TGCGCCAGCAGGTACAGGGTTGAGACTGAAGCTTTCTTT.